A selection of T cell receptor beta chains follows, all from one sample in a study of PD-L1 blockade in urothelial cancer. Using immunoSEQ multiplex PCR, the repertoire was profiled, and TCRdb retains in-frame clones only, with some absent. The sample records 45,000 to 50,000 clones, 75% to 85% being singletons. Sequenced here: PBMCs, sampled around atezolizumab (anti-PD-L1) treatment. The receptors originated from a man aged 50-60 years with urothelial cancer. Each CDR3 is given with its conserved first and last residue. A D gene is named only where the DNA matches it firmly. Part of the rows lack a size; the others show once, few, many or a class for expanded clones.

CDR3nt: TGTGCCAGCAGTTGGGTGGGGCTCTCTGGAAACACCATATATTTT
CDR3aa: CASSWVGLSGNTIYF
j_gene: TRBJ1-3
d_gene: -
abundance: -
v_gene: TRBV28

CDR3nt: TGCGCCAGCAGCTTGTTCTCCGGGGGAGAGACCCAGTACTTC
CDR3aa: CASSLFSGGETQYF
j_gene: TRBJ2-5
d_gene: -
abundance: -
v_gene: TRBV5-1

CDR3nt: TGTGCCAGCAGTGTCGTAGTCATCGGTACGCAGTATTTT
CDR3aa: CASSVVVIGTQYF
j_gene: TRBJ2-3
d_gene: -
abundance: -
v_gene: TRBV27

CDR3nt: TGCGCCAGCAGCCAAGACGGGACAGCCTTTTACGCCTTC
CDR3aa: CASSQDGTAFYAF
j_gene: TRBJ1-2
d_gene: TRBD1
abundance: -
v_gene: TRBV4-1

CDR3nt: TGTGCCAGCAGTCTGGTGCCGGGACAGCACTATGGCTACACCTTC
CDR3aa: CASSLVPGQHYGYTF
j_gene: TRBJ1-2
d_gene: TRBD1
abundance: -
v_gene: TRBV27

CDR3nt: TGCGCCAGCAGCTTGGTTGGGACAAGCGGCAAAGGCACTGAAGCTTTCTTT
CDR3aa: CASSLVGTSGKGTEAFF
j_gene: TRBJ1-1
d_gene: -
abundance: -
v_gene: TRBV5-1

CDR3nt: TGTGCCAGTAGGAAGGGGGGGGAAGCTTTCTTT
CDR3aa: CASRKGGEAFF
j_gene: TRBJ1-1
d_gene: -
abundance: -
v_gene: TRBV19

CDR3nt: TGTGCCAGCAGTTTAGAACTCCCCGGGGAGCTGTTTTTT
CDR3aa: CASSLELPGELFF
j_gene: TRBJ2-2
d_gene: -
abundance: -
v_gene: TRBV27

CDR3nt: TGTGCCTGGAGTCCGGGGGACAGGGAGGCCTATGGCTACACCTTC
CDR3aa: CAWSPGDREAYGYTF
j_gene: TRBJ1-2
d_gene: TRBD1
abundance: few
v_gene: TRBV30

CDR3nt: TGTGCCAGCAGCCCGGAGGTTAGGGGGAGCTCTGGGGCCAACGTCCTGACTTTC
CDR3aa: CASSPEVRGSSGANVLTF
j_gene: TRBJ2-6
d_gene: -
abundance: -
v_gene: TRBV11-2

CDR3nt: TGTGCCAGCAGCAAAGGGACTAGCGGGAGGGCCGTTTCCTACAATGAGCAGTTCTTC
CDR3aa: CASSKGTSGRAVSYNEQFF
j_gene: TRBJ2-1
d_gene: TRBD2
abundance: once
v_gene: TRBV7-8

CDR3nt: TGTGCCAGCAGGAGGACAGGGGACACTGAAGCTTTCTTT
CDR3aa: CASRRTGDTEAFF
j_gene: TRBJ1-1
d_gene: TRBD1
abundance: -
v_gene: TRBV6-1

CDR3nt: TGCGCCAGCAAAAGGGGGCCGCCGAGCACCGGGGAGCTGTTTTTT
CDR3aa: CASKRGPPSTGELFF
j_gene: TRBJ2-2
d_gene: TRBD1
abundance: -
v_gene: TRBV5-1